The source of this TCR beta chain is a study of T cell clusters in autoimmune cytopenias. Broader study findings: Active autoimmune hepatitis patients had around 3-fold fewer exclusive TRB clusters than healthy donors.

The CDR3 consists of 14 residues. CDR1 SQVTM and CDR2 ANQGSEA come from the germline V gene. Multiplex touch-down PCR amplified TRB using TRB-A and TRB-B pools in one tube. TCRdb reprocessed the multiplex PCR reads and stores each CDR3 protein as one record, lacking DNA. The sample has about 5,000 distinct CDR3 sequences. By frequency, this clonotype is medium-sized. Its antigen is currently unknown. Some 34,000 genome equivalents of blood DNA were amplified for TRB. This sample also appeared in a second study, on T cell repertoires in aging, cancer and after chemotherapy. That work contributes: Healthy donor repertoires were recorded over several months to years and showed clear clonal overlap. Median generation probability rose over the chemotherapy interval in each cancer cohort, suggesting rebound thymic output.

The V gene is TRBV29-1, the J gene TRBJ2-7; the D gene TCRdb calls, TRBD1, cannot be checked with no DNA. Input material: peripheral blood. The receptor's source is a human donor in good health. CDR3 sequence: CSVEVQGIIYEQYF.